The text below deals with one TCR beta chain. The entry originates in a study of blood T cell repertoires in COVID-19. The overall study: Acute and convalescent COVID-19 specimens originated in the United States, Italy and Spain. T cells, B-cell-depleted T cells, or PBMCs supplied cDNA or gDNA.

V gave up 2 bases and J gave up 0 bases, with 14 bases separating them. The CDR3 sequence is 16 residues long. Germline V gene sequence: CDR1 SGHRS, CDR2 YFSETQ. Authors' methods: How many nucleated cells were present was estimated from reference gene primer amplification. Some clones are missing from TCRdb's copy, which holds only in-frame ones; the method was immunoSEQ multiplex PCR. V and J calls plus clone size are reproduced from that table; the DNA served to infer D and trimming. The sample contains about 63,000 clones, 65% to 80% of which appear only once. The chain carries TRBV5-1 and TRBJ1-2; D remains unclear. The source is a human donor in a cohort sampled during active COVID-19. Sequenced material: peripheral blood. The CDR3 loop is CASSLGTEASNYGYTF. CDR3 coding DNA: TGCGCCAGCAGCTTAGGCACAGAAGCTTCTAACTATGGCTACACCTTC.